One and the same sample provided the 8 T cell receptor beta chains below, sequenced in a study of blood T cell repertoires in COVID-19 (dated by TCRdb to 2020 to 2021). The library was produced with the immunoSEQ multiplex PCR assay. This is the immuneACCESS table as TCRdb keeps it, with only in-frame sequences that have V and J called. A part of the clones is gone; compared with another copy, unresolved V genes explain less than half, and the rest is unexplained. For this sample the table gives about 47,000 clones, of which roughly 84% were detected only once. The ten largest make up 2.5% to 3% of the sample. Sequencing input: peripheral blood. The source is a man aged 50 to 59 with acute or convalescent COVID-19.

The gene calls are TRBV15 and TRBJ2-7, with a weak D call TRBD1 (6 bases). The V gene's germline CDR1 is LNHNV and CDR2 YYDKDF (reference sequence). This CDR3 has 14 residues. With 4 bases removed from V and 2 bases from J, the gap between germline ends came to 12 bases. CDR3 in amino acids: CATSKGTSAYEQYF. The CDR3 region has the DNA TGTGCCACCAGCAAGGGGACATCCGCCTACGAGCAGTACTTC.

The CDR3 nucleotides are TGTGCCTGGAAGGGCAGGGTTACCGGGGAGCTGTTTTTT. Translating gives CAWKGRVTGELFF. The gene calls are TRBV30 and TRBJ2-2, with D possibly being TRBD1 (5 bases). Between the trimmed V and J ends, which lost 4 bases and 5 bases, there was a span of 11 bases. This CDR3 comprises 13 residues. Germline V CDR1 and CDR2: GTSNPN, SVGIG (reference sequence).

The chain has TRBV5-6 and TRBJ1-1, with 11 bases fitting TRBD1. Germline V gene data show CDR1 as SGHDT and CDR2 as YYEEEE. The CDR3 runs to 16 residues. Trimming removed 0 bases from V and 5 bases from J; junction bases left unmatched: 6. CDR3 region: CASSLGDRGYRTEAFF. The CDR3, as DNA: TGTGCCAGCAGCTTGGGGGACAGGGGGTATCGGACTGAAGCTTTCTTT. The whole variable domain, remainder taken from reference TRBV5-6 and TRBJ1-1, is DAGVTQSPTHLIKTRGQQVTLRCSPKSGHDTVSWYQQALGQGPQFIFQYYEEEERQRGNFPDRFSGHQFPNYSSELNVNALLLGDSALYLCASSLGDRGYRTEAFFGQGTRLTVV.

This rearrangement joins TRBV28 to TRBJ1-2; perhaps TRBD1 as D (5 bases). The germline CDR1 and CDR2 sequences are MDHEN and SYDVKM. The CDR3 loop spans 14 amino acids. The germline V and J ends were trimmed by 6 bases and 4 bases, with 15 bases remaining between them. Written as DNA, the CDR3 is TGTGCCAGCAGGGTATCGGGGACTCTCTATGGCTACACCTTC. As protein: CASRVSGTLYGYTF.

CDR3: CASSVTGNSNQPQHF. CDR3 sequence (DNA): TGTGCCAGCAGTGTGACAGGGAATAGCAATCAGCCCCAGCATTTT. The rearrangement joins TRBV28 to TRBJ1-5; 7 bases are a match to TRBD1. The CDR3 has 15 amino acids. Losses at the gene ends were 5 bases for V and 0 bases for J; bases not matched to a gene: 4. Germline CDR1 and CDR2: MDHEN and SYDVKM.

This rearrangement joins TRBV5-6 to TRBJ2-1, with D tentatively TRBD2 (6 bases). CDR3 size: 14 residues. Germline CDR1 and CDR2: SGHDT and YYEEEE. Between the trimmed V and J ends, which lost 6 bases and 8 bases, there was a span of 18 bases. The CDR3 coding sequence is TGTGCCAGCACGTCCCGGGACTTTTACGATGAGCAGTTCTTC. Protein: CASTSRDFYDEQFF.

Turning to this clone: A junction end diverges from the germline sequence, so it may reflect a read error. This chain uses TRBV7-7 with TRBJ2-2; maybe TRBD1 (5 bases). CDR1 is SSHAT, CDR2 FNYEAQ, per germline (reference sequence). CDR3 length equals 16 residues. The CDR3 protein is CASSLNIQGSTGELFF. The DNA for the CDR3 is TGTGCTAGCAGCTTAAATATCCAGGGATCCACCGGGGAGCTGTTTTTT.

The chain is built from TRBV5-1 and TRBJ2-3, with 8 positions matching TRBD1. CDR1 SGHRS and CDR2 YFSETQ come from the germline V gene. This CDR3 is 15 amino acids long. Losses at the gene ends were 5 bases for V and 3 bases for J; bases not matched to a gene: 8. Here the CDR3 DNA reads TGCGCCAGCAGAAGGTCTGGACAGGGAACAGATACGCAGTATTTT. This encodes CASRRSGQGTDTQYF.